The 3 T cell receptor beta chains in this list originate from one sample, sequenced in a study of PD-1 blockade in classical Hodgkin lymphoma. Time point: newly diagnosed, previously untreated cHL patient sample. Starting with thawed PBMCs, CD4+ T cells were purified by magnetic negative selection. The assay was immunoSEQ multiplex PCR, and TCRdb's table has in-frame clones only and misses some. The data show over 15,000 clones, approximately 92% seen once. The sample comprised CD4+ T cells from blood. These receptors were obtained from a human donor with classical Hodgkin lymphoma.

The V and J genes are TRBV5-5 and TRBJ1-4; unclear D gene. Germline CDR1 reads SGHKS; CDR2 reads YYEKEE (reference sequence). V was shortened by 1 base and J by 5 bases, with 24 bases between the two germline ends. This CDR3 spans 19 amino acids. CDR3 region: CASSLSLRGLGDHNEKLFF. CDR3 bases: TGTGCCAGCAGCTTGAGCCTCCGCGGATTGGGCGATCACAATGAAAAACTGTTTTTT.

The rearrangement links TRBV5-1 to TRBJ2-3; D ambiguous. V gave up 0 bases and J gave up 1 base, with 6 bases separating them. This CDR3 contains 14 residues. Germline lookup yields CDR1 SGHRS and CDR2 YFSETQ. In DNA, the CDR3 is TGCGCCAGCAGCTTGGGGAGTGGCACAGATACGCAGTATTTT. It yields the protein CASSLGSGTDTQYF.

This sequence joins TRBV6-5 and TRBJ1-2; D is ambiguous. The CDR3 is 13 amino acids. Trimming pared 5 bases from V and 4 bases from J, leaving 11 bases between. Germline V gene data show CDR1 as MNHEY and CDR2 as SVGAGI. CDR3 coding DNA: TGTGCCAGCAGTCCCCGACATGGCTATGGCTACACCTTC. It encodes CASSPRHGYGYTF.